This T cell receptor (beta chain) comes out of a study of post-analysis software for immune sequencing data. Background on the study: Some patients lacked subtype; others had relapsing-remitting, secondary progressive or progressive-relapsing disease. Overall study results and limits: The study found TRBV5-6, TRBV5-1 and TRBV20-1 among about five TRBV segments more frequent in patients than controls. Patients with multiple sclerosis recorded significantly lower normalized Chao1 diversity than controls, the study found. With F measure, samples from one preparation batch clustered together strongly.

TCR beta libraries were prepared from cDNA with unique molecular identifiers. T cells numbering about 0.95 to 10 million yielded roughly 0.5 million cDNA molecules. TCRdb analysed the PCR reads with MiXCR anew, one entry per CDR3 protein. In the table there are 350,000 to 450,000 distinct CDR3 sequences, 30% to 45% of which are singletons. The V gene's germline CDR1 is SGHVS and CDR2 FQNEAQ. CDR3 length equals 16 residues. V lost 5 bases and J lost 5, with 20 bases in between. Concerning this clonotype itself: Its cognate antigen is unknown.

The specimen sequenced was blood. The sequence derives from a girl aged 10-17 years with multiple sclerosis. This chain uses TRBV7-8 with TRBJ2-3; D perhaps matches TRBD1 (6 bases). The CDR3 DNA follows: TGTGCCAGCAGCGTGTCCCGGGCAATAGGGGGAGATACGCAGTATTTT. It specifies CASSVSRAIGGDTQYF.